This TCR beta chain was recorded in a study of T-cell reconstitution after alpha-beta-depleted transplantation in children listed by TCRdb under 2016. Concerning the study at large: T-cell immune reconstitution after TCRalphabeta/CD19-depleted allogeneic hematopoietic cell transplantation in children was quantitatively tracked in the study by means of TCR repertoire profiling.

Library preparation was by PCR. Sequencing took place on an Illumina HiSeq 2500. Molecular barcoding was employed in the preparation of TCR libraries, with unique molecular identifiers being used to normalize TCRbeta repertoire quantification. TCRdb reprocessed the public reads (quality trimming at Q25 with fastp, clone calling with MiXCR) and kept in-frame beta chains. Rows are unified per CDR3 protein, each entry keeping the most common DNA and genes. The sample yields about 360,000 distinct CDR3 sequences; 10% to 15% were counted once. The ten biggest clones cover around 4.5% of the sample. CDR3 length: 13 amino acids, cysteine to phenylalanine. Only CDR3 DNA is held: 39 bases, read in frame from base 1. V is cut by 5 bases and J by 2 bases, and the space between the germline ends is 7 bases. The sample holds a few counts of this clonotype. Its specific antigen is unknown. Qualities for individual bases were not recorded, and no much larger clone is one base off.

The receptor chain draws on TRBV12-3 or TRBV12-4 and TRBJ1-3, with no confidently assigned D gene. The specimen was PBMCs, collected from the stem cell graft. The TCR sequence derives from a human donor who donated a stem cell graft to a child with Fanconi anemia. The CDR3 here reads CASSRPPGNTIYF. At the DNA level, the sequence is TGTGCCAGCAGTCGTCCTCCTGGAAACACCATATATTTT.